This T cell receptor beta chain was identified during a study of identical twins. Study-level findings and limits: Researchers reported excess low generation probability among twin-shared out-of-frame alpha sequences. Insertions were reduced in abundant cord blood beta clonotypes but not in memory repertoires.

Template switching, a step in the protocol, added a universal primer site, and cDNA carried unique molecular identifiers. TCRdb fed the 5' RACE reads into MiXCR, producing one record per CDR3 protein. The sample records about 100,000 distinct CDR3 sequences, just under 6% being singletons. Trimming removed 5 bases from V and 6 bases from J, with 11 bases in between. This CDR3 comprises 12 residues. Ten or more counts support this clonotype. The antigen is not known. The J gene is TRBJ2-7, the V gene TRBV12-3 or TRBV12-4; no definite D call. The source material was memory T cells sorted from blood. The sequence came from a woman aged 45-60 years in good health. CDR3 sequence (DNA): TGTGCCAGCAGTCCGAACCTGTTCGAGCAGTACTTC. Protein product: CASSPNLFEQYF.